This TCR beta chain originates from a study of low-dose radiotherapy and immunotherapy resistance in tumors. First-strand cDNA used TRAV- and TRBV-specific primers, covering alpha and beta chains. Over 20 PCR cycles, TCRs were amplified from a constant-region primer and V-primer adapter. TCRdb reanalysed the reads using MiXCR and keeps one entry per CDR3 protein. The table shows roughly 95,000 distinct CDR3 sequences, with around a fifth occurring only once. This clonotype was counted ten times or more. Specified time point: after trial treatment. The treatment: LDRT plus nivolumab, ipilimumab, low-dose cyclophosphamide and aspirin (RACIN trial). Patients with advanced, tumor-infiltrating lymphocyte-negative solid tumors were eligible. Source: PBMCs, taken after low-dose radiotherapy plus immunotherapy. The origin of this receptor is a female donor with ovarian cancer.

CDR3 nucleotide sequence: TGTGCCAGCACCCCACAGGGGACTGGGGCCAACGTCCTGACTTTC. Its protein is CASTPQGTGANVLTF. The chain joins TRBV7-9 to TRBJ2-6; 7 nucleotides agree with TRBD1. Germline V lookup: CDR1 SEHNR, CDR2 FQNEAQ (reference sequence). This CDR3 spans 15 amino acids. With V trimmed by 7 bases and J by 2 bases, 5 bases remained unmatched.